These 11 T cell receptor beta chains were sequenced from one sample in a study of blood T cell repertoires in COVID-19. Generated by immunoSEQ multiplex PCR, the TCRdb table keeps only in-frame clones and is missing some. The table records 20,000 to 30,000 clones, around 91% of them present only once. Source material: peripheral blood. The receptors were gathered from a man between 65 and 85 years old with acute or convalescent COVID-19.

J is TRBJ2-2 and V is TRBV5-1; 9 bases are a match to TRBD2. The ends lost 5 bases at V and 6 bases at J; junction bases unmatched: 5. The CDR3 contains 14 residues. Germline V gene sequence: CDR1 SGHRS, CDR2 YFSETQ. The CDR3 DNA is TGCGCCAGCAGTCCTGGACTAGCGTCCGGGGAGCTGTTTTTT. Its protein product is CASSPGLASGELFF.

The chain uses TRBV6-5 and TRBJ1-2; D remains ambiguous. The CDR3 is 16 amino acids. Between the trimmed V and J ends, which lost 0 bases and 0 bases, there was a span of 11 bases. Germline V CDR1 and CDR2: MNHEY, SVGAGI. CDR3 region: CASSYSWRKANYGYTF. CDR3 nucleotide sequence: TGTGCCAGCAGTTACTCGTGGAGGAAAGCTAACTATGGCTACACCTTC.

For the CDR3, the DNA is TGTGCCAGCAGCTTTGGGGGGGGAGCTGGCACTGAAGCTTTCTTT. It yields the protein CASSFGGGAGTEAFF. The chain uses TRBV7-9 and TRBJ1-1; possibly TRBD1 for D (5 bases). The V and J ends lost 3 bases and 4 bases respectively, with 15 bases between them. Germline-derived CDR1 and CDR2 are SEHNR and FQNEAQ (reference sequence). The CDR3 has 15 amino acids.

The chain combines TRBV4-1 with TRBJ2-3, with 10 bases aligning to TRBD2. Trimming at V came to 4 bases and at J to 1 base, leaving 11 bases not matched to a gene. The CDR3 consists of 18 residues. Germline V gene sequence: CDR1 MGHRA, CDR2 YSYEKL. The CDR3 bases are TGCGCCAGCAGCCTAATAGGATCTAGCGGGAGTGGCACAGATACGCAGTATTTT. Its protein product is CASSLIGSSGSGTDTQYF.

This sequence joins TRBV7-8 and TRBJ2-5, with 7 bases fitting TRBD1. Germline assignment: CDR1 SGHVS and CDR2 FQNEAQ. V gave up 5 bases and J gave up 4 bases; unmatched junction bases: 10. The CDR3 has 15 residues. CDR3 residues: CASSQLGQERETQYF. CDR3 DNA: TGTGCCAGCAGCCAATTAGGACAGGAACGAGAGACCCAGTACTTC.

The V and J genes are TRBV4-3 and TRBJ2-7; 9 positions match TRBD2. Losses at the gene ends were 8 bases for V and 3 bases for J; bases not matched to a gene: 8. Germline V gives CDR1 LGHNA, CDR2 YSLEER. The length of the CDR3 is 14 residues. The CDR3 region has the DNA TGCGCCAGCGGGCCGGCGGGGGGGAGCTACGAGCAGTACTTC. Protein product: CASGPAGGSYEQYF.

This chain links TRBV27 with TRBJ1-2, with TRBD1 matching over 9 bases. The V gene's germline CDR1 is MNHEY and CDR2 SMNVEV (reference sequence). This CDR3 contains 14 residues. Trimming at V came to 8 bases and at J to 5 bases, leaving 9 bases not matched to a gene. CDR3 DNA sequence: TGTGCCAGCTCCGCCCGGGACAGGGTATATGGCTACACCTTC. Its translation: CASSARDRVYGYTF.

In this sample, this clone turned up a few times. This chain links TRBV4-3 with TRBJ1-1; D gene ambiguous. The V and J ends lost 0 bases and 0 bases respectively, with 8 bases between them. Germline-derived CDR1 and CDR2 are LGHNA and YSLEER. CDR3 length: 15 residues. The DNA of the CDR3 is TGCGCCAGCAGCCAAGAGGTGGGCCTGAACACTGAAGCTTTCTTT. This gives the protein CASSQEVGLNTEAFF.

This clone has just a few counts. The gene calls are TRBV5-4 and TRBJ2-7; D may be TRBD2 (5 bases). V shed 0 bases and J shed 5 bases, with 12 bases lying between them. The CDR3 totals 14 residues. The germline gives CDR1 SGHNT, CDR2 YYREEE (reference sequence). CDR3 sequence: CASSLDRTSNEQYF. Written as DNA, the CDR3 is TGTGCCAGCAGCTTGGATAGGACTTCCAACGAGCAGTACTTC.

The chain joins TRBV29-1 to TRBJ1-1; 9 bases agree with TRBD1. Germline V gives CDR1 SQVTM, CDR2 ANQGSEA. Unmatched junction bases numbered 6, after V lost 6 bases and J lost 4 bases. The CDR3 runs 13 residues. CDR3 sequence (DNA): TGCAGCGTAAGGACAGGGGTGGGCACTGAAGCTTTCTTT. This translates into CSVRTGVGTEAFF.

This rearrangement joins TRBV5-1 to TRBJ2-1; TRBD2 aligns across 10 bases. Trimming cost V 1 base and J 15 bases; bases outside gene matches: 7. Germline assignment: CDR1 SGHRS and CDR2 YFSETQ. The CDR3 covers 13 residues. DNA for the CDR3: TGCGCCAGCAGCTTGACTAGCGGGGCTTCATGGTTCTTC. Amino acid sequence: CASSLTSGASWFF.